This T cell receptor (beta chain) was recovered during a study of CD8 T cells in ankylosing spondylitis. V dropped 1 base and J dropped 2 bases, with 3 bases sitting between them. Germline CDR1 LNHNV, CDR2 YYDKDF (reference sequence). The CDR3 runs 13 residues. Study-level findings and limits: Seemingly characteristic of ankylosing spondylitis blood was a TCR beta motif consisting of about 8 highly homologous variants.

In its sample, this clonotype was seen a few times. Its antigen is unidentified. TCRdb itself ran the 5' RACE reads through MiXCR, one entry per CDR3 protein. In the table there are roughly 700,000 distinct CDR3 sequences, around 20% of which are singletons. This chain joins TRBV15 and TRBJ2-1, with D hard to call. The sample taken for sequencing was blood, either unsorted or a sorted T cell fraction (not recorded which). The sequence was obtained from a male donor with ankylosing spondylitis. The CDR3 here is CATSRGTYNEQFF. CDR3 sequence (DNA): TGTGCCACCAGCAGAGGGACCTACAATGAGCAGTTCTTC.